This T cell receptor beta chain was sequenced for a study of identical twins. This clonotype was counted between two and nine times. The V gene lost 6 bases and the J gene lost 2 bases, with 13 bases spanning the gap. Germline CDR1 SGHTA, CDR2 FQGNSA. The CDR3 runs 15 residues. MiXCR was run by TCRdb on the 5' RACE reads, yielding one entry per CDR3 protein. This table has about 470,000 distinct CDR3 sequences, 24% appearing once. The same specimen was also included in a second study, on T cells expressing NK-cell markers. From that study: HCMV seropositivity marked seven of the eight sequenced donors; one was seronegative. Expanded NKG2C+ T cell clones had unclear HCMV specificity.

This sequence originates from a woman between 18 and 30 years old in good health. J is TRBJ1-4 and V is TRBV7-2; D remains unclear. Material: CD4+ T cells sorted from blood. The CDR3 loop reads CASSPGGLTNEKLFF. The CDR3 coding sequence is TGTGCCAGCAGTCCCGGCGGTTTGACTAATGAAAAACTGTTTTTT.